These 9 T cell receptor beta chains share one sample of origin, sequenced in a study of blood T cells in healthy people across ages. Then a second PCR, running about 6 to 11 cycles, was carried out with a sample-barcoded 5' primer and a J-beta primer mix. TCRdb called the 5' RACE reads again in MiXCR, with one record for every CDR3 protein. The data contain over a million distinct CDR3 sequences, 45% of them singletons. Sequencing was performed on blood. Source of these receptors: a woman in her fifties or sixties in good health.

Here the CDR3 reads CASSFGQSSGELFF. The CDR3 nucleotides are TGTGCCAGCAGTTTCGGCCAGTCCTCCGGGGAGCTGTTTTTT. This sequence joins TRBV12-3 or TRBV12-4 and TRBJ2-2; D call uncertain. Trimming stripped 3 bases from V and 6 bases from J, with 11 bases between. This CDR3 is 14 amino acids long.

The chain joins TRBV28 to TRBJ1-6; D not certain. CDR1 is MDHEN and CDR2 is SYDVKM in the germline V gene. The CDR3 is made up of 11 amino acids. V was pared by 11 bases and J by 14 bases, with 16 bases between. The CDR3 coding sequence is TGTGCCGCCCTACTCCTGGGTACCCTCCACTTT. As protein: CAALLLGTLHF.

The chain has TRBV4-1 and TRBJ2-5; D remains unclear. The germline CDR1 and CDR2 sequences are MGHRA and YSYEKL. This CDR3 spans 12 amino acids. The V and J ends lost 0 bases and 10 bases respectively, with 9 bases between them. Here the CDR3 reads CASSQDPPFQYF. In DNA form, the CDR3 reads TGCGCCAGCAGCCAAGATCCCCCGTTCCAGTACTTC.

The chain carries TRBV12-3 or TRBV12-4 and TRBJ2-3, with D perhaps matching TRBD1 (6 bases). There are 13 residues in the CDR3. The V end lost 6 bases, the J end lost 2 bases, and 9 bases lay between the germline ends. The CDR3 sequence is CASRDSFTDTQYF. The CDR3 DNA reads as TGTGCCAGCAGGGACAGCTTCACAGATACGCAGTATTTT.

The sample holds one count of this clonotype. At one of its ends the junction is not consistent with the germline gene, which may arise from a read error. The chain combines TRBV2 with TRBJ1-2; no clear D gene. The CDR3 loop spans 13 amino acids. Germline V gene data show CDR1 as SNHLY and CDR2 as FYNNEI. The CDR3, as DNA: TGTGCCGGCAGTGGACGGCCTAACTATGGCTTCACCTTC. Translating it yields CAGSGRPNYGFTF.

The J gene is TRBJ2-1, the V gene TRBV11-2; the match to TRBD1 covers 10 bases. This CDR3 is built from 15 residues. Germline V gene lookup returns CDR1 SGHAT and CDR2 FQNNGV. V lost 5 bases and J lost 13; bases outside the gene matches: 14. The CDR3 nucleotides are TGTGCCAGCAGCACAAGGACAGGGGGTTGGGAGACCCAGTTCTTC. Protein: CASSTRTGGWETQFF.

Ten or more counts support this clonotype. The chain carries TRBV11-2 and TRBJ1-6; D is perhaps TRBD1 (5 bases). Germline lookup yields CDR1 SGHAT and CDR2 FQNNGV. This CDR3 has 14 amino acids. Trimming took off 5 bases at V and 11 bases at J, with 16 bases between the two ends. The CDR3 bases are TGTGCCAGCAGCCTAAGCGGGGCCGGACCACCCCTCCACTTT. This sequence encodes CASSLSGAGPPLHF.

There are many counts of this clonotype. This chain connects TRBV13 to TRBJ2-7; TRBD2 might be the D (6 bases). The CDR3 contains 15 residues. From germline, CDR1 is PRHDT and CDR2 FYEKMQ (reference sequence). The V gene lost 4 bases and the J gene lost 2 bases, with 15 bases spanning the gap. The DNA for the CDR3 is TGTGCCAGCAGCTCTCCGACTAGTGTGACCTACGAGCAGTACTTC. Its protein product is CASSSPTSVTYEQYF.

For this clonotype: It differs at one base from a far larger clone, so likely a read error. The chain joins TRBV7-9 to TRBJ2-6; possibly TRBD1 for D (6 bases). CDR3 length: 15 amino acids. Germline V gene sequence: CDR1 SEHNR, CDR2 FQNEAQ (reference sequence). The DNA of the CDR3 is TGTGCCGGCAGCTTACAGGGCTCTGGGGCCAACGTCCTGACTTTC. Its protein product is CAGSLQGSGANVLTF.